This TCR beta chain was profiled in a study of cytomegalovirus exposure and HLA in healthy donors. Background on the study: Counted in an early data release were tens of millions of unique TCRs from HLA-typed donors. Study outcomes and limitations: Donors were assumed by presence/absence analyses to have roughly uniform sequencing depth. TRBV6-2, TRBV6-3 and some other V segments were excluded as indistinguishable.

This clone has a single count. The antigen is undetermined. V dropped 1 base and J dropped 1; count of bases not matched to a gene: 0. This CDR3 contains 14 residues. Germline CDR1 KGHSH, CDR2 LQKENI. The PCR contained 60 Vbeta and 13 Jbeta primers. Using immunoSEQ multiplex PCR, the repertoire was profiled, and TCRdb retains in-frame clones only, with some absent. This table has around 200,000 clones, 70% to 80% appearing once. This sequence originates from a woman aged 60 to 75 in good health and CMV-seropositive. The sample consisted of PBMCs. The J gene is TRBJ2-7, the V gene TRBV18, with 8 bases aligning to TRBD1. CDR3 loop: CASSPRDRSYEQYF. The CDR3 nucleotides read TGTGCCAGCTCACCACGGGACAGGTCCTACGAGCAGTACTTC.